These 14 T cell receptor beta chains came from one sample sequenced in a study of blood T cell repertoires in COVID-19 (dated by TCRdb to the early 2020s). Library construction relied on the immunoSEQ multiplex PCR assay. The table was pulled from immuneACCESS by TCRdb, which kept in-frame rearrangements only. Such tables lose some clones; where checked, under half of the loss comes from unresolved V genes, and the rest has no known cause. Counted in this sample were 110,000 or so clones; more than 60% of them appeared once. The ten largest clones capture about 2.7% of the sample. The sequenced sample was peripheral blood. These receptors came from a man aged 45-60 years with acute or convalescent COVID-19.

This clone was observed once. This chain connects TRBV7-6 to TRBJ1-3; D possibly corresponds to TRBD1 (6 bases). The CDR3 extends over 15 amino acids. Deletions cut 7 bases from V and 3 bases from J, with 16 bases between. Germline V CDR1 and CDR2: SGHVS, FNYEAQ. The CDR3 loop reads CASTPGGAFGNTIYF. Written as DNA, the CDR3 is TGTGCCAGCACCCCGGGGGGGGCCTTTGGAAACACCATATATTTT.

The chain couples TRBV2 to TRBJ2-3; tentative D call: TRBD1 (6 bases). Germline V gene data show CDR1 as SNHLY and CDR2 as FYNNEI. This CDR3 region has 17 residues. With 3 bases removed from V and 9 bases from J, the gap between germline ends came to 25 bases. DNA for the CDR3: TGTGCCAGCAGTGAGGGGACGAGTCGGGTCCTCACAGGGACGCAGTATTTT. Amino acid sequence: CASSEGTSRVLTGTQYF.

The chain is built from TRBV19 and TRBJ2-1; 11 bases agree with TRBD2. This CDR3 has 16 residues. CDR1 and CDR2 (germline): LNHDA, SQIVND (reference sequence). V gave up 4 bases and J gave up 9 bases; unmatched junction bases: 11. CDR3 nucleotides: TGTGCCAGTAGTAATCAGATAGCGGGAGGGCCAGGTGAGCAGTTCTTC. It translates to CASSNQIAGGPGEQFF.

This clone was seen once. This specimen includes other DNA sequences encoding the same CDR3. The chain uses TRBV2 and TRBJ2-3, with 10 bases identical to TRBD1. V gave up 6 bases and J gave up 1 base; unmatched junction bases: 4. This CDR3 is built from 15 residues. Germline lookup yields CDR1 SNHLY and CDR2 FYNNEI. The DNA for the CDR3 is TGTGCCAGCAGGACAGGGACAGGGGGCACAGATACGCAGTATTTT. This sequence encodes CASRTGTGGTDTQYF.

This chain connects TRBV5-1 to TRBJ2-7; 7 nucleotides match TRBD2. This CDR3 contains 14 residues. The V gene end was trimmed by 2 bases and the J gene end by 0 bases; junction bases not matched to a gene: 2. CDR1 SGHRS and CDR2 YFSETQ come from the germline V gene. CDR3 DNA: TGCGCCAGCAGCTTTGCTAGCGGCTCCTACGAGCAGTACTTC. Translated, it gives CASSFASGSYEQYF.

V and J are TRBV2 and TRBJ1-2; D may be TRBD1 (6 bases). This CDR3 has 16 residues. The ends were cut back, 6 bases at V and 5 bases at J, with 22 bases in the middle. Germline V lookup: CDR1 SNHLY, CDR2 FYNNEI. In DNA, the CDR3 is TGTGCCAGCAGCCCCTTGGATGAGGGGGTAGGGTATGGCTACACCTTC. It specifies CASSPLDEGVGYGYTF.

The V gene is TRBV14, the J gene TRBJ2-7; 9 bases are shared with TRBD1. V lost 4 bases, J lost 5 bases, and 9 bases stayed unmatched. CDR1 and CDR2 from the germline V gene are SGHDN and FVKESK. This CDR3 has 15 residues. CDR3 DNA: TGTGCCAGCAGCCCAGATTGGGACAGGGCCAACGAGCAGTACTTC. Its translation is CASSPDWDRANEQYF.

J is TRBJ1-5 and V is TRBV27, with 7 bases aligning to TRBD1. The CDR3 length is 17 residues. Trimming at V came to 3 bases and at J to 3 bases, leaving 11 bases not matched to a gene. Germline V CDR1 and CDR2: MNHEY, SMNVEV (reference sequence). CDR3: CASSFARGNYLNQPQHF. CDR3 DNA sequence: TGTGCCAGCAGTTTCGCCAGGGGGAATTACCTCAATCAGCCCCAGCATTTT.

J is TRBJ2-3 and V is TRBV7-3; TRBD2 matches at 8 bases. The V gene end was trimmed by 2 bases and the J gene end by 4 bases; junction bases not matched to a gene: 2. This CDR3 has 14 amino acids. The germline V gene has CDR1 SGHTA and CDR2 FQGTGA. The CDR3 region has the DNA TGTGCCAGCAGCTTAGGAGCGGGGGCAGATACGCAGTATTTT. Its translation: CASSLGAGADTQYF.

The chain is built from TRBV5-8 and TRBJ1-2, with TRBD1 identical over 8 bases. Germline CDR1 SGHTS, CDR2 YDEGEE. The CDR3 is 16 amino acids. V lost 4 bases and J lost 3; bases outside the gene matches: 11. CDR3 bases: TGTGCCAGCAGCACGATGCCGGACAGGGTAGACTATGGCTACACCTTC. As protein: CASSTMPDRVDYGYTF.

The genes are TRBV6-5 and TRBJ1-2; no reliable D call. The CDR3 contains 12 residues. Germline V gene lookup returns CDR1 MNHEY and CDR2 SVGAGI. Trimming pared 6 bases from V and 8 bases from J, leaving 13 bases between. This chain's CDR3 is CASSPGSRGYTF. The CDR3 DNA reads TGTGCCAGCAGCCCGGGGTCCAGGGGCTACACCTTC.

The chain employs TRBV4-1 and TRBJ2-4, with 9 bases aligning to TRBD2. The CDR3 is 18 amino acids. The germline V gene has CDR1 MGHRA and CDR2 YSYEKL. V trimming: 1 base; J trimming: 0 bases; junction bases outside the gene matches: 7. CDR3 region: CASSQGLAGLLAKNIQYF. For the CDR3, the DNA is TGCGCCAGCAGCCAAGGTCTAGCGGGACTCCTAGCCAAAAACATTCAGTACTTC.

The DNA of the CDR3 is TGTGCCAGCAGTGAGTTAACGGGATACTATGGCTACACCTTC. It translates to CASSELTGYYGYTF. The chain is built from TRBV6-1 and TRBJ1-2; D gene ambiguous. The CDR3 has 14 amino acids. The V end lost 3 bases, the J end lost 3 bases, and 11 bases lay between the germline ends. Germline CDR1 and CDR2: MNHNS and SASEGT.

The CDR3 coding sequence is TGCGCCAGCAGCTTAACCCGGGGAGGAGAAAAACTGTTTTTT. Its protein product is CASSLTRGGEKLFF. V usage is TRBV5-1 and J usage is TRBJ1-4; D uncertain. The CDR3 length is 14 residues. Germline CDR1 and CDR2: SGHRS and YFSETQ. Trimming pared 2 bases from V and 8 bases from J, leaving 13 bases between.